This passage covers 27 T cell receptor beta chains from one sample sequenced in a study of blood T cell repertoires in COVID-19. Measured with immunoSEQ multiplex PCR; TCRdb has only the in-frame clones, and not every one. The sample consists of 230,000 or so clones, 84% of them appearing once. Sequenced: peripheral blood. The receptor set was obtained from a man between 50 and 59 years old with active or convalescent COVID-19.

Here the CDR3 reads CASSFRDRGQTSEQYF. As DNA, the CDR3 is TGTGCCAGCAGCTTCCGGGACAGGGGGCAAACTAGCGAGCAGTACTTC. The V gene is TRBV7-8, the J gene TRBJ2-7; 12 bases map to TRBD1. The CDR3 has 16 amino acids. The V gene's germline CDR1 is SGHVS and CDR2 FQNEAQ. V was clipped by 3 bases and J by 6 bases; unmatched bases: 9.

V is TRBV2 and J is TRBJ2-3; perhaps TRBD1 as D (5 bases). The germline gives CDR1 SNHLY, CDR2 FYNNEI. Trimming shortened V by 0 bases and J by 8 bases, and 12 bases separated the two germline ends. The CDR3 runs 14 residues. This chain's CDR3 is CASSEATYRGTQYF. Here the CDR3 DNA reads TGTGCCAGCAGTGAAGCTACTTATAGGGGTACGCAGTATTTT.

CDR3 DNA: TGTGCCAGCAGCCCATGGGGTAGCGGGGGGACCACAGATACGCAGTATTTT. Amino acid sequence: CASSPWGSGGTTDTQYF. V is TRBV9 and J is TRBJ2-3, with TRBD2 matching over 10 bases. The CDR3 totals 17 residues. V shed 4 bases, J shed 2 bases, and the junction held 10 bases outside the gene matches. Germline assignment: CDR1 SGDLS and CDR2 YYNGEE. Based on the CDR3 plus reference TRBV9 and TRBJ2-3, the full variable domain is DSGVTQTPKHLITATGQRVTLRCSPRSGDLSVYWYQQSLDQGLQFLIQYYNGEERAKGNILERFSAQQFPDLHSELNLSSLELGDSALYFCASSPWGSGGTTDTQYFGPGTRLTVL.

V usage is TRBV3-1 (or the pseudogene TRBV3-2) and J usage is TRBJ2-2; tentative D call: TRBD2 (6 bases). V was cut by 2 bases and J by 0 bases, with 13 bases left in between. Germline lookup yields CDR1 LGHDT and CDR2 YNNKEL (reference sequence). CDR3 length: 17 amino acids. The CDR3 DNA follows: TGTGCCAGCAGCCAAACCGCGGGGCTCGCGAACACCGGGGAGCTGTTTTTT. It specifies CASSQTAGLANTGELFF.

This sequence joins TRBV6-6 and TRBJ2-4; D remains ambiguous. The CDR3 contains 14 residues. V was shortened by 6 bases and J by 6 bases, with 15 bases between the two germline ends. Germline CDR1 reads MNHNY; CDR2 reads SVGAGI (reference sequence). CDR3 sequence (DNA): TGTGCCAGCAGGCCGGGTCACTTCGGAAACATTCAGTACTTC. This gives the protein CASRPGHFGNIQYF.

The V and J genes are TRBV7-2 and TRBJ1-4; D remains ambiguous. CDR1 is SGHTA and CDR2 is FQGNSA in the germline V gene. This CDR3 comprises 13 residues. Trimming pared 6 bases from V and 6 bases from J, leaving 11 bases between. The CDR3 DNA follows: TGTGCCAGCAGTCCTAAGGGAGATGAAAAACTGTTTTTT. Translated, it gives CASSPKGDEKLFF.

This chain connects TRBV6-6 to TRBJ1-4; perhaps TRBD1 as D (6 bases). Trimming took 0 bases from V and 1 from J, leaving 6 bases between them. CDR1 is MNHNY, CDR2 SVGAGI, per germline (reference sequence). The CDR3 runs to 15 residues. The CDR3 region is CASSYSGGTNEKLFF. For the CDR3, the DNA is TGTGCCAGCAGTTACTCAGGGGGAACTAATGAAAAACTGTTTTTT.

V and J are TRBV5-4 and TRBJ2-1, with 8 bases fitting TRBD2. CDR3 length: 16 amino acids. After removal of 5 bases from V and 4 bases from J, the junction contained 11 bases not matched to a gene. Germline CDR1 SGHNT, CDR2 YYREEE (reference sequence). The CDR3 is CASSPTGTRLYNEQFF. The CDR3 DNA follows: TGTGCCAGCAGTCCAACCGGGACTAGACTTTACAATGAGCAGTTCTTC. The whole variable domain, remainder taken from reference TRBV5-4 and TRBJ2-1, is ETGVTQSPTHLIKTRGQQVTLRCSSQSGHNTVSWYQQALGQGPQFIFQYYREEENGRGNFPPRFSGLQFPNYSSELNVNALELDDSALYLCASSPTGTRLYNEQFFGPGTRLTVL.

A few counts support this clone. DNA of the CDR3: TGTGCCAGCAGCTTAGTGGGGACACCTGGAAACACCATATATTTT. Amino acids: CASSLVGTPGNTIYF. The chain carries TRBV7-9 and TRBJ1-3; TRBD1 might be the D (6 bases). This CDR3 has 15 residues. Trimming removed 1 base from V and 2 bases from J, with 9 bases in between. The germline CDR1 and CDR2 sequences are SEHNR and FQNEAQ (reference sequence).

The sample holds one count of this clone. CDR3 sequence (DNA): TGTGCCAGCAGCACACAGGGGTATGGCTACACCTTC. This gives the protein CASSTQGYGYTF. V and J are TRBV2 and TRBJ1-2; TRBD1 aligns across 7 bases. Germline V gene data show CDR1 as SNHLY and CDR2 as FYNNEI. The CDR3 is 12 amino acids. J lost 5 bases, V lost 6 bases, and 3 bases had no gene match.

CDR3 sequence reads: CASSRQGLGEKLFF. The CDR3 nucleotides are TGTGCCAGCAGCCGACAGGGGTTGGGGGAAAAACTGTTTTTT. The chain combines TRBV6-5 with TRBJ1-4, with TRBD1 identical over 8 bases. Germline CDR1 and CDR2: MNHEY and SVGAGI. After removal of 6 bases from V and 8 bases from J, the junction contained 8 bases not matched to a gene. The CDR3 contains 14 residues.

Here the CDR3 reads CAWSVERGRSPLHF. CDR3 in DNA: TGTGCCTGGAGTGTAGAAAGGGGTCGGTCACCCCTCCACTTT. V is TRBV30 and J is TRBJ1-6; D might be TRBD1 (5 bases). Germline values: CDR1 GTSNPN, CDR2 SVGIG (reference sequence). The CDR3 spans 14 residues. The V end lost 0 bases, the J end lost 10 bases, and 13 bases lay between the germline ends.

The V call is TRBV27, the J call TRBJ1-2; D remains ambiguous. CDR1 and CDR2 (germline): MNHEY, SMNVEV (reference sequence). The ends were cut back, 8 bases at V and 4 bases at J, with 11 bases in the middle. The CDR3 extends over 12 amino acids. CDR3 nucleotides: TGTGCCAGCGGATCGGGGAGCTATGGCTACACCTTC. Translation gives CASGSGSYGYTF.

The count of this clone is one. This chain connects TRBV4-2 to TRBJ1-2, with 7 bases aligning to TRBD1. Germline loops: CDR1 LGHNA, CDR2 YNFKEQ. The CDR3 is 15 residues long. J gave up 2 bases and V 4 bases, and 7 bases lay outside the gene matches. In DNA form, the CDR3 reads TGTGCCAGCAGCCGCGACAGGGTATCAAACTATGGCTACACCTTC. Translating it yields CASSRDRVSNYGYTF.

The V and J genes are TRBV9 and TRBJ2-3; D may be TRBD2 (6 bases). V was shortened by 0 bases and J by 4 bases, with 9 bases between the two germline ends. Germline loops: CDR1 SGDLS, CDR2 YYNGEE. The CDR3 contains 14 residues. The DNA of the CDR3 is TGTGCCAGCAGCGTAGGCGGGGTGTCAGATACGCAGTATTTT. This encodes CASSVGGVSDTQYF.

This clone has only a few counts. The chain combines TRBV5-1 with TRBJ2-1, with 8 bases that match TRBD2. This CDR3 region has 16 residues. V lost 3 bases and J lost 9; bases outside the gene matches: 14. The V gene's germline CDR1 is SGHRS and CDR2 YFSETQ. Here the CDR3 reads CASSSFQGPSGGEQFF. CDR3 nucleotide sequence: TGCGCCAGCAGCTCTTTTCAGGGGCCGAGCGGGGGTGAGCAGTTCTTC.

The chain links TRBV4-1 to TRBJ1-4; no clear D. The CDR3 contains 14 residues. Germline loops: CDR1 MGHRA, CDR2 YSYEKL. Trimming took 1 base from V and 7 from J, leaving 10 bases between them. The CDR3 DNA sequence: TGCGCCAGCAGCCAAGGGAGGATGGGTGAAAAACTGTTTTTT. The encoded protein is CASSQGRMGEKLFF.

The chain couples TRBV5-1 to TRBJ1-1; the D is unclear. Trimming shortened V by 0 bases and J by 7 bases, and 13 bases separated the two germline ends. The CDR3 has 14 residues. Germline V gives CDR1 SGHRS, CDR2 YFSETQ. For the CDR3, the DNA is TGCGCCAGCAGCTTGGCAGGCCGGGAGGGTGAAGCTTTCTTT. Its protein is CASSLAGREGEAFF.

This sequence joins TRBV18 and TRBJ1-6, with D unresolved. The germline gives CDR1 KGHSH, CDR2 LQKENI. The CDR3 spans 16 residues. The V end was cut by 3 bases, the J end by 0 bases, with 9 bases between. The CDR3 loop is CASSPAASSYNSPLHF. The DNA for the CDR3 is TGTGCCAGCTCACCCGCCGCGAGCTCCTATAATTCACCCCTCCACTTT.

The chain links TRBV30 to TRBJ1-1, with D possibly matching TRBD1 (5 bases). This CDR3 spans 13 amino acids. Trimming took 0 bases from V and 4 from J, leaving 9 bases between them. Germline loops: CDR1 GTSNPN, CDR2 SVGIG (reference sequence). CDR3 region: CAWSVAGPTEAFF. For the CDR3, the DNA is TGTGCCTGGAGTGTTGCGGGGCCCACTGAAGCTTTCTTT.

The chain carries TRBV4-2 and TRBJ1-2; a possible D gene is TRBD1 (6 bases). V was pared by 0 bases and J by 6 bases, with 14 bases between. Germline V gives CDR1 LGHNA, CDR2 YNFKEQ. The CDR3 is 15 residues long. DNA for the CDR3: TGTGCCAGCAGCCAAGAGCTGAGGGGGATTAATGGCTACACCTTC. Its translation: CASSQELRGINGYTF.

The chain carries TRBV28 and TRBJ1-2, with a possible D match to TRBD1 (5 bases). The CDR3 extends over 13 amino acids. Between the trimmed V and J ends, which lost 4 bases and 3 bases, there was a span of 9 bases. Per germline, CDR1 MDHEN and CDR2 SYDVKM. CDR3 protein: CASSSGGYYGYTF. The CDR3 DNA is TGTGCCAGCAGTTCCGGGGGGTACTATGGCTACACCTTC.

This clone was seen only a few times. V is TRBV5-1 and J is TRBJ2-2; the D gene is possibly TRBD1 (5 bases). The CDR3 extends over 13 amino acids. Trimming left V 2 bases short and J 3 bases short, with 5 bases between. The germline gives CDR1 SGHRS, CDR2 YFSETQ. The CDR3 here is CASSFRDTGELFF. The CDR3 nucleotides read TGCGCCAGCAGCTTCAGGGACACCGGGGAGCTGTTTTTT.

The V gene is TRBV4-2, the J gene TRBJ2-7; D might be TRBD2 (6 bases). Germline CDR1 and CDR2: LGHNA and YNFKEQ. This CDR3 is built from 15 residues. V dropped 0 bases and J dropped 7 bases, with 16 bases sitting between them. The DNA for the CDR3 is TGTGCCAGCAGCCAAGATCCCGGGACTGAGATAGAGCAGTACTTC. It yields the protein CASSQDPGTEIEQYF.

This chain connects TRBV30 to TRBJ1-4; 7 bases are shared with TRBD1. V gave up 0 bases and J gave up 3 bases; unmatched junction bases: 4. CDR1 is GTSNPN and CDR2 is SVGIG in the germline V gene (reference sequence). This CDR3 contains 15 residues. This CDR3 reads CAWSVFTGANEKLFF. CDR3 in DNA: TGTGCCTGGAGTGTATTTACAGGGGCTAATGAAAAACTGTTTTTT.

The chain couples TRBV5-1 to TRBJ2-2; 10 bases line up with TRBD1. Germline V gene sequence: CDR1 SGHRS, CDR2 YFSETQ. The CDR3 is 15 amino acids. V gave up 0 bases and J gave up 5 bases; unmatched junction bases: 1. CDR3 amino acids: CASSLEGQGTGELFF. The CDR3 region has the DNA TGCGCCAGCAGCTTGGAGGGACAGGGGACCGGGGAGCTGTTTTTT.

The rearrangement joins TRBV7-6 to TRBJ2-1, with a weak D call TRBD2 (5 bases). The CDR3 is 13 amino acids. Trimming pared 5 bases from V and 13 bases from J, leaving 18 bases between. CDR1 SGHVS and CDR2 FNYEAQ come from the germline V gene. CDR3 coding DNA: TGTGCCAGCAGCCCACCTTTGACTATGACACAGTTCTTC. Amino acid sequence: CASSPPLTMTQFF.